This section outlines one T cell receptor (beta chain) sequence together with its context. The data were produced by immunoSEQ multiplex PCR, yet TCRdb's version contains in-frame clones alone and is incomplete. The sample holds around 15,000 clones, nearly 90% seen once. The record originates from a study of blood T cell repertoires in COVID-19. Study in general: The United States, Italy and Spain were the sources of the acute and convalescent COVID-19 samples.

The CDR3 extends over 14 amino acids. Trimming took 6 bases from V and 1 from J, leaving 12 bases between them. Germline-derived CDR1 and CDR2 are SNHLY and FYNNEI. The receptor was isolated from a man at least 80 years old with acute or convalescent COVID-19. The sequencing input was peripheral blood. The gene calls are TRBV2 and TRBJ1-1, with D tentatively TRBD1 (5 bases). The CDR3 is CASRGQGWNTEAFF. DNA of the CDR3: TGTGCCAGCAGAGGGCAGGGCTGGAACACTGAAGCTTTCTTT.